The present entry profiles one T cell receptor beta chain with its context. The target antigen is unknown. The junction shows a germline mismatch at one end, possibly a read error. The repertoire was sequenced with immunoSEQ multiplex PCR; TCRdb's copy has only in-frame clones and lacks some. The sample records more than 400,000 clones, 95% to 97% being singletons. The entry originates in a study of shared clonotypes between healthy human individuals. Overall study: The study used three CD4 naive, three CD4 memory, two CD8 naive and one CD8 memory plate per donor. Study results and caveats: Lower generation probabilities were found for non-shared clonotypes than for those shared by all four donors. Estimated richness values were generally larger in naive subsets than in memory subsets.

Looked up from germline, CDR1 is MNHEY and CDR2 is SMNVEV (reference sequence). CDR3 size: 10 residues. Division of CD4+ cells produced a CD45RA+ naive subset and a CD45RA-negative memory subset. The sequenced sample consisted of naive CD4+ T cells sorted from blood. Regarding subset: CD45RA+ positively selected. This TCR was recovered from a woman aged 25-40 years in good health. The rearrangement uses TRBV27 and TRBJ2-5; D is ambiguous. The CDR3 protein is CASKWASLDF. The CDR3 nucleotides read TGTGCCAGCAAGTGGGCCTCCCTGGACTTC.